This T cell receptor beta chain derives from a study of cytotoxic CD8 clonotypes in ibrutinib-treated CLL. Study as a whole: Included were about a dozen relapsed/refractory and 15 treatment-naive patients, of whom roughly 17 were IGHV unmutated. General study findings and limits: Pretreatment clonality was elevated relative to age-matched healthy donors and paralleled circulating CD8+ T-cell counts.

As concerns this clone: Its antigen is unknown.

Assay: immunoSEQ multiplex PCR; the TCRdb copy retains only in-frame clones and omits some. The table lists around 200,000 clones, 79% of them singletons. There are 16 residues in the CDR3. V dropped 4 bases and J dropped 2; count of bases not matched to a gene: 7. Germline V gene sequence: CDR1 SGHRS, CDR2 YFSETQ. V gene TRBV5-1 combines with J gene TRBJ2-2, with 8 bases lining up with TRBD2. The sequence was obtained from a human donor with chronic lymphocytic leukemia. The sequencing used PBMCs, collected after 12 months of ibrutinib treatment. Here the CDR3 reads CASSGAAGGNTGELFF. The CDR3 region has the DNA TGCGCCAGCAGCGGCGCGGCGGGAGGCAACACCGGGGAGCTGTTTTTT.